What follows describes a single T cell receptor (beta chain). Antigen unknown. The data belong to a study of CD8 T cells in ankylosing spondylitis. Study results and limitations: The clones that were linked to disease were reported to be significantly enriched in matched synovial fluid samples from ankylosing spondylitis patients. Disease-linked clones proved CD8+ and comparatively uncommon in peripheral blood. Some of the motif variants had earlier been found in reactive arthritis patients' fluid and blood.

MiXCR, run by TCRdb on the 5' RACE reads, gives a single entry per CDR3 protein. There are 200,000 or so distinct CDR3 sequences in the sample; over 10% occur only once, and 11% lies in the top ten. This receptor was taken from a female donor with ankylosing spondylitis or in good health (not recorded which). The sample was blood, either unsorted or a sorted T cell fraction (not recorded which).

CDR3 nucleotide sequence: TGTGCCAGCAGTGCCGGGACTAGTTCCCACGAGCAGTACTTC. Amino acid sequence: CASSAGTSSHEQYF. The chain recombines TRBV25-1 with TRBJ2-7; the match to TRBD2 covers 8 bases. Losses at the gene ends were 4 bases for V and 5 bases for J; bases not matched to a gene: 7. The germline V gene has CDR1 MGHDK and CDR2 SYGVNS. CDR3 length: 14 amino acids.